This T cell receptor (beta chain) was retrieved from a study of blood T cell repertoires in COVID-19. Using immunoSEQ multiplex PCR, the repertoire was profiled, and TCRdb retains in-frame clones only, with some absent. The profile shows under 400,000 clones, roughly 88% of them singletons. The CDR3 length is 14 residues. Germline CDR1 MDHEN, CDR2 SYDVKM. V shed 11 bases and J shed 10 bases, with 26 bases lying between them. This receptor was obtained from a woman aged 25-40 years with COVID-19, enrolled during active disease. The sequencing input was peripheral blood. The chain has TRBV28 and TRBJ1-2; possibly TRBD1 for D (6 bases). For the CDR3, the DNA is TGTGCCGTAAGACAGGTAGCAAGGATGGTGGACTACACCTTC. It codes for CAVRQVARMVDYTF.